These 8 T cell receptor beta chains were all obtained from the same sample, sequenced in a study of T cells after yellow fever vaccination. TCRdb fed the 5' RACE reads into MiXCR, producing one record per CDR3 protein. The data show a few hundred thousand distinct CDR3 sequences, with roughly 4% seen just once and under 30% held by the top ten. The sequencing here drew on PBMCs, taken 5 days after the yellow fever booster vaccination. The receptors were gathered from a man aged 18 to 35 who received the YFV17D yellow fever vaccine.

The chain carries TRBV7-9 and TRBJ2-2, with D perhaps matching TRBD2 (6 bases). Germline V gene data show CDR1 as SEHNR and CDR2 as FQNEAQ (reference sequence). The CDR3 length is 15 residues. V gave up 5 bases and J gave up 0 bases, with 10 bases separating them. The CDR3 DNA follows: TGTGCCAGCAGCGGAGGGACGGCGAACACCGGGGAGCTGTTTTTT. Its protein is CASSGGTANTGELFF.

This clonotype was seen just once. This may be a read error, as it is one base from a much larger clone. The chain combines TRBV19 with TRBJ2-3; D may be TRBD1 or TRBD2 (6 bases each). Trimming took 3 bases from V and 5 from J, leaving 12 bases between them. Germline CDR1 reads LNHDA; CDR2 reads SQIVND (reference sequence). The length of the CDR3 is 14 residues. This chain's CDR3 is CASSIQGRRDTQYF. DNA for the CDR3: TGTGCCAGTAGTATTCAGGGGAGGAGAGATACGCAGTATTTT.

This clonotype has a count of ten or more. This chain connects TRBV20-1 to TRBJ1-5; TRBD1 aligns across 8 bases. V lost 4 bases to trimming and J lost 6 bases; unmatched junction nucleotides: 8. The germline V gene has CDR1 DFQATT and CDR2 SNEGSKA (reference sequence). The CDR3 covers 14 residues. CDR3 bases: TGCAGTGCTATGGGACAGGCGAGCCGTCAGCCCCAGCATTTT. This translates into CSAMGQASRQPQHF.

This clonotype showed up many times. The rearrangement uses TRBV9 and TRBJ1-2; 7 nucleotides line up with TRBD1. Germline-derived CDR1 and CDR2 are SGDLS and YYNGEE. The junction had 14 bases not matched to a gene; V was cut back by 4 bases and J by 8 bases. CDR3 size: 15 residues. The CDR3 coding sequence is TGTGCCAGCAGCATCTACGGTGAGGGGGCCGGAGGCTACACCTTC. This codes for CASSIYGEGAGGYTF.

This clonotype occurred many times. Relative to the germline gene, one junction end is altered; a read error may explain this. The V gene is TRBV7-6, the J gene TRBJ1-1; D perhaps matches TRBD1 (6 bases). Germline values: CDR1 SGHVS, CDR2 FNYEAQ. The CDR3 loop spans 14 amino acids. CDR3 in amino acids: CASSSRGGTGNTRF. The DNA for the CDR3 is TGTGCCAGCAGCTCAAGGGGGGGAACAGGAAATACGCGCTTT.

This chain joins TRBV14 and TRBJ2-1, with 8 bases that match TRBD2. The V and J ends lost 2 bases and 2 bases, in that order; junction bases with no gene match: 5. Germline CDR1 is SGHDN and CDR2 is FVKESK. The CDR3 covers 16 residues. In DNA, the CDR3 is TGTGCCAGCAGCCAACGCCCGGGGGGGCCCTACAATGAGCAGTTCTTC. Residues: CASSQRPGGPYNEQFF.

This clonotype showed up just a few times. The gene calls are TRBV9 and TRBJ2-3; D unresolved. V lost 3 bases, J lost 2 bases, and 13 bases lay in between. Germline loops: CDR1 SGDLS, CDR2 YYNGEE. The CDR3 is 15 residues long. CDR3 DNA: TGTGCCAGCAGCGCCAAGGCTCGGGCCACAGATACGCAGTATTTT. Amino acids: CASSAKARATDTQYF.

The table lists this clonotype with a few counts. The chain joins TRBV4-1 to TRBJ1-2; D remains ambiguous. The CDR3 is 13 residues long. Trimming shortened V by 0 bases and J by 7 bases, and 9 bases separated the two germline ends. Germline CDR1 is MGHRA and CDR2 is YSYEKL. Written as DNA, the CDR3 is TGCGCCAGCAGCCAAGATCGTATCGGTGGCTACACCTTC. This codes for CASSQDRIGGYTF.